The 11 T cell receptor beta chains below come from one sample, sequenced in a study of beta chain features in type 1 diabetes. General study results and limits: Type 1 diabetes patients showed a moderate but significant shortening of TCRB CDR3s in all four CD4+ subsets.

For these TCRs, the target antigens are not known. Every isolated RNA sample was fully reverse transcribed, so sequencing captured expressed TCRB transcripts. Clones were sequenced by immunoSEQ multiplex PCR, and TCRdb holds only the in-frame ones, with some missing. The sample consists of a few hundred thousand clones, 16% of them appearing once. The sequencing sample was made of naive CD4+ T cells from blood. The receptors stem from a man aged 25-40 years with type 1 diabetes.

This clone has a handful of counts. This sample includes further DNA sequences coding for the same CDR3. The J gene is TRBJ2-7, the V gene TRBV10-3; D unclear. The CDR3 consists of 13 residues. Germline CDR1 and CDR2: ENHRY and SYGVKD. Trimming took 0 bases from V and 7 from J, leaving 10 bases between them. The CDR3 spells CAISESGGPEQYF. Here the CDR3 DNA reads TGTGCCATCAGTGAGTCCGGCGGTCCGGAGCAGTACTTC.

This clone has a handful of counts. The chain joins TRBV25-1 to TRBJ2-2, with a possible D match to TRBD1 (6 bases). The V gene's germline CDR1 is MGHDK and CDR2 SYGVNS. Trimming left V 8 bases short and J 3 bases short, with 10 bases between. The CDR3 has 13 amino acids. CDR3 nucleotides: TGTGCCAGCGGAACAGGGTACACCGGGGAGCTGTTTTTT. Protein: CASGTGYTGELFF.

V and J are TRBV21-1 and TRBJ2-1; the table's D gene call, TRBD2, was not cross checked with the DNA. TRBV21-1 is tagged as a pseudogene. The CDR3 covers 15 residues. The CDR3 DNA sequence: TGTGCCAGCTCTGATACGAGATTTCCTGCCAATGAGCAGTTCTTC. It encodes CASSDTRFPANEQFF.

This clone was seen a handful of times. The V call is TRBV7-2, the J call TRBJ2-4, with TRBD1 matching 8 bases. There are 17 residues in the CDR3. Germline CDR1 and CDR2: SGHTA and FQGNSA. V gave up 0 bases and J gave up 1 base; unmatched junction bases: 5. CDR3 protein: CASSLAVQGAAKNIQYF. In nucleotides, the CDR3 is TGTGCCAGCAGCTTAGCAGTCCAGGGGGCTGCCAAAAACATTCAGTACTTC.

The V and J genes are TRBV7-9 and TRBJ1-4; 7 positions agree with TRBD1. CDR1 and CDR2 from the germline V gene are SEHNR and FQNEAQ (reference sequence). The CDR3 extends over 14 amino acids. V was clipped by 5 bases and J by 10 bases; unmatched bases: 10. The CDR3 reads CASSPSGGGGKLFF. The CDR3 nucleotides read TGTGCCAGCAGCCCCTCTGGAGGGGGCGGAAAACTGTTTTTT.

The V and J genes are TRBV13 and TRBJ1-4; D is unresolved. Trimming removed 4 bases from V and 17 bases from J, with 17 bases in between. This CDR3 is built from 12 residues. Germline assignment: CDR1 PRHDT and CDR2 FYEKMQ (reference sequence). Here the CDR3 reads CASSSRPGRVFF. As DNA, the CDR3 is TGTGCCAGCAGCTCCCGACCGGGGAGGGTATTTTTT.

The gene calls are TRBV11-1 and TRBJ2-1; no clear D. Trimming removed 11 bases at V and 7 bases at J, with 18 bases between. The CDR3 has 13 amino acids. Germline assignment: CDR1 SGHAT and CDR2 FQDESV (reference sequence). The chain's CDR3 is CASSYNGPNEQFF. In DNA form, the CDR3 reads TGTGCCTCAAGCTATAACGGTCCGAATGAGCAGTTCTTC.

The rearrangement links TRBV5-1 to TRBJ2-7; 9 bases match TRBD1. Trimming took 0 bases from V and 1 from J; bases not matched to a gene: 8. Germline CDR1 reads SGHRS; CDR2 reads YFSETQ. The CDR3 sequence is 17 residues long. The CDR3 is CASSLVDGTGRSYEQYF. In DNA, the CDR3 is TGCGCCAGCAGCTTGGTGGACGGGACAGGGCGTTCCTACGAGCAGTACTTC.

The CDR3 protein is CAWTVLNTEAFF. CDR3 nucleotide sequence: TGTGCCTGGACAGTCTTGAACACTGAAGCTTTCTTT. V is TRBV30 and J is TRBJ1-1, with D hard to call. Germline V gives CDR1 GTSNPN, CDR2 SVGIG (reference sequence). V was clipped by 4 bases and J by 0 bases, with 6 bases between them. The CDR3 is 12 amino acids.

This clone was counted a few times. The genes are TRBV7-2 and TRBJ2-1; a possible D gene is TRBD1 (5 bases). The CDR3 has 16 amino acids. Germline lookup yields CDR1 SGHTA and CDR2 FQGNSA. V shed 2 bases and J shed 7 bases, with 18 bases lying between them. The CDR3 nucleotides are TGTGCCAGCAGCTTAACGGGCTTCAGGGCTACTAATGAGCAGTTCTTC. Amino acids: CASSLTGFRATNEQFF.

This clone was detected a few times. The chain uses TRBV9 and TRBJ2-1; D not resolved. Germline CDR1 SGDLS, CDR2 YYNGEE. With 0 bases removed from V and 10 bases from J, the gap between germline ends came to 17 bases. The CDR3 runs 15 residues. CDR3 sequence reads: CASSVGWQAYGEQFF. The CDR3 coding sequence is TGTGCCAGCAGCGTAGGGTGGCAGGCCTACGGCGAGCAGTTCTTC.